This entry features one TCR beta chain sequence. The antigen remains undetermined. Clones were sequenced by immunoSEQ multiplex PCR, and TCRdb holds only the in-frame ones, with some missing. The profile shows some 57,000 clones, 85% to 90% of them singletons. Germline V gene sequence: CDR1 LGHNA, CDR2 YSLEER. This CDR3 comprises 16 residues. V was trimmed by 0 bases and J by 8 bases, leaving 18 bases between them. The sample belongs to a study of OX40 agonist ivuxolimab in advanced cancers. On the study more broadly: Ivuxolimab was administered intravenously to patients at 0.01 to 10 mg/kg every 2 weeks. Two cutaneous melanoma patients and one hepatocellular carcinoma patient, three in all, had partial responses.

Study-wide results and caveats: Expanded clones tended on average to be more numerous among CD8+ T cells than CD4+.

This TCR was recovered from an adult with an advanced solid tumor such as melanoma, head and neck, liver or kidney cancer. Sequencing used CD4+ or CD8+ T cells sorted from blood, obtained in a trial of the OX40 agonist ivuxolimab. The gene calls are TRBV4-3 and TRBJ2-3, with D hard to call. CDR3 nucleotide sequence: TGCGCCAGCAGCCAAGATCGGGTGGGTTTTTTCGGTACGCAGTATTTT. Translated: CASSQDRVGFFGTQYF.